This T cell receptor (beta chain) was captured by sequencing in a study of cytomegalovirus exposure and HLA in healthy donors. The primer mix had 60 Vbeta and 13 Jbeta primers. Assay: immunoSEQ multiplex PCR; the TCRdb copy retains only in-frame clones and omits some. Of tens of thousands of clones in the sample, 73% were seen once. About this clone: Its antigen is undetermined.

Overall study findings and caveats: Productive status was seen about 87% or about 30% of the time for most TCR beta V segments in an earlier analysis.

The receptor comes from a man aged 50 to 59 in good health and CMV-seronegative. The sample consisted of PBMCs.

Written as DNA, the CDR3 is TGTGCCAGCAGCTTGGAGGGGCTTATCTCCTACGAGCAGTACTTC. Translating gives CASSLEGLISYEQYF. The chain uses TRBV5-5 and TRBJ2-7; a weak D match, TRBD1 (5 bases). Germline-derived CDR1 and CDR2 are SGHKS and YYEKEE (reference sequence). Trimming removed 0 bases at V and 0 bases at J, with 10 bases between. The CDR3 is made up of 15 amino acids.